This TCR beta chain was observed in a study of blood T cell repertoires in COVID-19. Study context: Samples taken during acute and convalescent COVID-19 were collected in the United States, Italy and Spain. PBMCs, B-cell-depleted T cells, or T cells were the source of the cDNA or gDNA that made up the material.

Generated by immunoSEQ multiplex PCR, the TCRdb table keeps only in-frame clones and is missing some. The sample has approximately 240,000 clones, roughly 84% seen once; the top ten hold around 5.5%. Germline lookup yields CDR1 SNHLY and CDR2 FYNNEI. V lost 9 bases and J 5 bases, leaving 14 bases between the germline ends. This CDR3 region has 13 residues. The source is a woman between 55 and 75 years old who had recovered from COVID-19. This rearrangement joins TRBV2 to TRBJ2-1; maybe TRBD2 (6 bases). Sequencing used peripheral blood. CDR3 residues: CARQDYRDNEQFF. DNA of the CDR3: TGTGCCAGGCAGGACTATAGGGACAATGAGCAGTTCTTC. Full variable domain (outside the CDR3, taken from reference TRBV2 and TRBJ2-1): EPEVTQTPSHQVTQMGQEVILRCVPISNHLYFYWYRQILGQKVEFLVSFYNNEISEKSEIFDDQFSVERPDGSNFTLKIRSTKLEDSAMYFCARQDYRDNEQFFGPGTRLTVL.